The 32 T cell receptor beta chains in this list originate from one sample, sequenced in a study of T cells in Graves' hyperthyroidism and ophthalmopathy. Authors of the study amplified TCR beta CDR3 regions from RNA transcripts. First-round RT-PCR of the TCR CDR3 relied on the HTBI primer set. Each CDR3 protein is one row after TCRdb ran MiXCR on the multiplex PCR reads. The repertoire holds hundreds of thousands of distinct CDR3 sequences, with about a sixth as singletons. Sequencing was performed on blood. The receptors originated from an older woman with Graves' ophthalmopathy.

The chain is built from TRBV9 and TRBJ1-6; a possible D gene is TRBD1 (6 bases). CDR3 size: 15 residues. Trimming removed 7 bases at V and 13 bases at J, with 24 bases between. Germline V gene lookup returns CDR1 SGDLS and CDR2 YYNGEE. CDR3 in DNA: TGTGCCAGCTCCCATCTCCCTTCGGGACAAATCCCCCTCCACTTT. Translation gives CASSHLPSGQIPLHF.

This clonotype was counted ten times or more. The chain uses TRBV20-1 and TRBJ2-3; TRBD2 might be the D (7 bases). Germline CDR1 and CDR2: DFQATT and SNEGSKA (reference sequence). Trimming left V 3 bases short and J 1 base short, with 20 bases between. The CDR3 has 17 amino acids. CDR3 coding DNA: TGCAGTGCTAGCCGGAGGGACACGGGAGGCGGCACAGATACGCAGTATTTT. It translates to CSASRRDTGGGTDTQYF.

At least ten counts were recorded for this clonotype. The chain couples TRBV28 to TRBJ2-1; 13 nucleotides match TRBD2. Germline V gene data show CDR1 as MDHEN and CDR2 as SYDVKM. CDR3 length: 19 amino acids. V was pared by 0 bases and J by 2 bases, with 7 bases of the junction left unmatched. This CDR3 reads CASSLWGTSGTQTYNEQFF. The CDR3 nucleotides are TGTGCCAGCAGTTTATGGGGGACTAGCGGGACCCAGACCTACAATGAGCAGTTCTTC.

This clonotype was picked up a small number of times. This chain joins TRBV27 and TRBJ2-7; 8 bases are shared with TRBD1. The germline V gene has CDR1 MNHEY and CDR2 SMNVEV (reference sequence). This CDR3 comprises 14 residues. Losses at the gene ends were 5 bases for V and 3 bases for J; bases not matched to a gene: 6. CDR3 in DNA: TGTGCCAGCAGTCCGGGACAGGTTCTCTACGAGCAGTACTTC. It encodes CASSPGQVLYEQYF.

This clonotype came up many times. V and J are TRBV7-2 and TRBJ2-1; tentatively, D is TRBD1 or TRBD2 (5 bases each). Trimming stripped 4 bases from V and 3 bases from J, with 13 bases between. CDR1 SGHTA and CDR2 FQGNSA come from the germline V gene. This CDR3 region has 15 residues. CDR3 in amino acids: CASSSGAHYYNEQFF. The CDR3 DNA follows: TGTGCCAGCAGCTCCGGGGCCCACTACTACAATGAGCAGTTCTTC. The full variable domain, in which reference TRBV7-2 and TRBJ2-1 provide the parts outside the CDR3, is GAGVSQSPSNKVTEKGKDVELRCDPISGHTALYWYRQSLGQGLEFLIYFQGNSAPDKSGLPSDRFSAERTGGSVSTLTIQRTQQEDSAVYLCASSSGAHYYNEQFFGPGTRLTVL.

This clonotype has ten or more counts. The chain links TRBV18 to TRBJ2-1, with 10 bases matching TRBD2. This CDR3 comprises 15 residues. Trimming at V came to 6 bases and at J to 5 bases, leaving 7 bases not matched to a gene. Germline V lookup: CDR1 KGHSH, CDR2 LQKENI. Here the CDR3 DNA reads TGTGCCAGCTCGTCCGGGACTAGCGCCCACAATGAGCAGTTCTTC. This translates into CASSSGTSAHNEQFF.

This clonotype was recorded many times. The J gene is TRBJ2-7, the V gene TRBV2; D gene unclear. The CDR3 spans 17 residues. Germline V gene sequence: CDR1 SNHLY, CDR2 FYNNEI. The ends were cut back, 7 bases at V and 4 bases at J, with 26 bases in the middle. CDR3 loop: CASKKQLNSKMLYEQYF. DNA of the CDR3: TGTGCCAGCAAGAAACAACTGAATAGTAAAATGCTGTACGAGCAGTACTTC.

This clonotype has a count of ten or more. This chain connects TRBV20-1 to TRBJ1-1; the D gene is possibly TRBD1 (5 bases). The CDR3 length is 12 residues. V gave up 6 bases and J gave up 1 base, with 9 bases separating them. Per germline, CDR1 DFQATT and CDR2 SNEGSKA (reference sequence). The CDR3 nucleotides read TGCAGTGCGCATCAGGGGAACACTGAAGCTTTCTTT. Protein: CSAHQGNTEAFF.

This clonotype was detected ten times or more. The rearrangement joins TRBV7-2 to TRBJ1-3; D unresolved. The CDR3 has 16 amino acids. The V gene lost 1 base and the J gene lost 0 bases, with 10 bases spanning the gap. Per germline, CDR1 SGHTA and CDR2 FQGNSA. The CDR3 coding sequence is TGTGCCAGCAGCTTAGAGTCTACGGTCTCTGGAAACACCATATATTTT. Translated, it gives CASSLESTVSGNTIYF.

The V call is TRBV7-9, the J call TRBJ1-4; D may be TRBD1 (5 bases). Germline V gene data show CDR1 as SEHNR and CDR2 as FQNEAQ (reference sequence). V was shortened by 3 bases and J by 4 bases, with 9 bases between the two germline ends. The CDR3 has 14 amino acids. The CDR3 reads CASSFGRVNEKLFF. The CDR3 region has the DNA TGTGCCAGCAGCTTTGGCAGGGTTAATGAAAAACTGTTTTTT.

In this sample, this clonotype turned up many times. The rearrangement links TRBV11-2 to TRBJ2-7; tentative D call: TRBD1 (5 bases). Deletions cut 1 base from V and 1 base from J, with 11 bases between. CDR1 and CDR2 (germline): SGHAT, FQNNGV. This CDR3 spans 15 amino acids. The CDR3 DNA is TGTGCCAGCAGCTTAGGACAGATGCAATCCTACGAGCAGTACTTC. Its protein product is CASSLGQMQSYEQYF.

This clonotype was seen ten or more times. The chain carries TRBV28 and TRBJ1-4, with a tentative D call TRBD1 (5 bases). Trimming pared 7 bases from V and 5 bases from J, leaving 17 bases between. Germline V lookup: CDR1 MDHEN, CDR2 SYDVKM. CDR3 length: 15 residues. CDR3 sequence: CASTRAGATNEKLFF. The CDR3 coding sequence is TGTGCCAGCACTAGAGCTGGGGCCACCAATGAAAAACTGTTTTTT.

In this sample, this clonotype turned up many times. The chain couples TRBV7-2 to TRBJ1-1; possible D gene TRBD1, 5 bases. The V and J ends lost 2 bases and 5 bases respectively, with 12 bases between them. The germline V gene has CDR1 SGHTA and CDR2 FQGNSA. This CDR3 contains 14 residues. CDR3 protein: CASSLYQGGTEAFF. CDR3 coding DNA: TGTGCCAGCAGCTTATATCAGGGAGGGACTGAAGCTTTCTTT.

This clonotype was found many times. The genes are TRBV18 and TRBJ1-5; TRBD1 might be the D (6 bases). The germline gives CDR1 KGHSH, CDR2 LQKENI. V lost 6 bases, J lost 4 bases, and 13 bases lay in between. The CDR3 is made up of 14 amino acids. As DNA, the CDR3 is TGTGCCAGCTCTCCAGGGGACACAAATCAGCCCCAGCATTTT. Translation gives CASSPGDTNQPQHF.

The sample holds many counts of this clonotype. This sequence joins TRBV9 and TRBJ1-1; weak D call: TRBD1 (5 bases). Germline V CDR1 and CDR2: SGDLS, YYNGEE. The CDR3 has 16 amino acids. Trimming left V 4 bases short and J 1 base short, with 17 bases between. The CDR3 DNA is TGTGCCAGCAGCACCATTTCCGGGACCTCGAACACTGAAGCTTTCTTT. This translates into CASSTISGTSNTEAFF. Based on the CDR3 plus reference TRBV9 and TRBJ1-1, the full variable domain is DSGVTQTPKHLITATGQRVTLRCSPRSGDLSVYWYQQSLDQGLQFLIQYYNGEERAKGNILERFSAQQFPDLHSELNLSSLELGDSALYFCASSTISGTSNTEAFFGQGTRLTVV.

This clonotype was counted at least ten times. The chain carries TRBV7-2 and TRBJ2-1; TRBD2 matches at 7 bases. The V and J ends lost 1 base and 4 bases, in that order; junction bases with no gene match: 4. Looked up from germline, CDR1 is SGHTA and CDR2 is FQGNSA. The CDR3 length is 15 residues. The chain's CDR3 is CASSLVGGSYNEQFF. The CDR3 DNA sequence: TGTGCCAGCAGCTTAGTGGGGGGGAGTTACAATGAGCAGTTCTTC. Full variable domain (remainder filled in from reference TRBV7-2 and TRBJ2-1): GAGVSQSPSNKVTEKGKDVELRCDPISGHTALYWYRQSLGQGLEFLIYFQGNSAPDKSGLPSDRFSAERTGGSVSTLTIQRTQQEDSAVYLCASSLVGGSYNEQFFGPGTRLTVL.

V gene TRBV5-1 combines with J gene TRBJ2-7; D is unclear. Germline V gene sequence: CDR1 SGHRS, CDR2 YFSETQ. V was pared by 0 bases and J by 0 bases, with 13 bases between. The CDR3 contains 16 residues. As DNA, the CDR3 is TGCGCCAGCAGCTTGGGGGCCCCATCCGGCTCCTACGAGCAGTACTTC. It yields the protein CASSLGAPSGSYEQYF. Combining the CDR3 with reference TRBV5-1 and TRBJ2-7 gives the whole variable domain KAGVTQTPRYLIKTRGQQVTLSCSPISGHRSVSWYQQTPGQGLQFLFEYFSETQRNKGNFPGRFSGRQFSNSRSEMNVSTLELGDSALYLCASSLGAPSGSYEQYFGPGTRLTVT.

This clonotype showed up just a few times. The V gene is TRBV20-1, the J gene TRBJ1-6; no clear D gene. The V and J ends lost 0 bases and 0 bases respectively, with 9 bases between them. Germline-derived CDR1 and CDR2 are DFQATT and SNEGSKA (reference sequence). The CDR3 is made up of 16 amino acids. This chain's CDR3 is CSARESRDSYNSPLHF. CDR3 DNA: TGCAGTGCTAGAGAGAGTAGGGACTCCTATAATTCACCCCTCCACTTT.

This clonotype has only a few counts. V and J are TRBV4-2 and TRBJ1-3; D is uncertain. V lost 0 bases, J lost 3 bases, and 12 bases lay in between. Germline CDR1 LGHNA, CDR2 YNFKEQ. The CDR3 totals 16 residues. The CDR3 loop is CASSQEGVILGNTIYF. CDR3 nucleotides: TGTGCCAGCAGCCAAGAAGGCGTTATCCTTGGAAACACCATATATTTT.

V and J are TRBV30 and TRBJ2-1, with D uncertain. This CDR3 has 13 residues. Germline lookup yields CDR1 GTSNPN and CDR2 SVGIG (reference sequence). V was pared by 0 bases and J by 6 bases, with 9 bases between. The CDR3 reads CAWSVEVCNEQFF. CDR3 DNA sequence: TGTGCCTGGAGTGTTGAAGTCTGCAATGAGCAGTTCTTC.

This chain connects TRBV19 to TRBJ1-5; D uncertain. V gave up 2 bases and J gave up 1 base, with 9 bases separating them. Germline CDR1 is LNHDA and CDR2 is SQIVND (reference sequence). The CDR3 loop spans 15 amino acids. The CDR3 loop reads CASSILEKSNQPQHF. CDR3 bases: TGTGCCAGTAGTATACTTGAAAAAAGCAATCAGCCCCAGCATTTT.

This clonotype was detected only a few times. The CDR3, as DNA: TGTGCCAGCAGCCAACTAGCGGGATCGAACACCGGGGAGCTGTTTTTT. This sequence encodes CASSQLAGSNTGELFF. The chain uses TRBV4-2 and TRBJ2-2; the match to TRBD2 covers 9 bases. The V segment lost 2 bases and the J segment 0 bases; nucleotides outside the gene matches: 1. CDR3 length equals 16 residues. Germline V gene lookup returns CDR1 LGHNA and CDR2 YNFKEQ.

There are many counts of this clonotype. This rearrangement joins TRBV10-3 to TRBJ1-1; unclear D gene. The germline gives CDR1 ENHRY, CDR2 SYGVKD. This CDR3 contains 14 residues. V was trimmed by 0 bases and J by 10 bases, leaving 15 bases between them. The CDR3 loop is CAISESSGGLGAFF. CDR3 bases: TGTGCCATCAGTGAGTCGTCGGGAGGGTTAGGAGCTTTCTTT.

As to this clonotype: Given a much more abundant clone one base away, this may be a read error. This CDR3 reads CASPGATYEQYF. CDR3 bases: TGTGCCAGCCCGGGGGCCACCTACGAGCAGTACTTC. The chain uses TRBV3-2 and TRBJ2-7; TRBD1, the table's D call, was not compared with the DNA. TRBV3-2 is described as a pseudogene. The CDR3 runs 12 residues.

This clonotype came up many times. This sequence joins TRBV7-2 and TRBJ2-2; perhaps TRBD1 as D (5 bases). V was trimmed by 5 bases and J by 2 bases, leaving 12 bases between them. The CDR3 sequence is 15 residues long. Germline CDR1 and CDR2: SGHTA and FQGNSA. The CDR3 DNA is TGTGCCAGCAGCCCCCGACAGCTTAACACCGGGGAGCTGTTTTTT. This codes for CASSPRQLNTGELFF.

There are many counts of this clonotype. The chain is built from TRBV18 and TRBJ1-5; D remains ambiguous. This CDR3 spans 13 amino acids. Germline V lookup: CDR1 KGHSH, CDR2 LQKENI. V gave up 2 bases and J gave up 3 bases, with 5 bases separating them. For the CDR3, the DNA is TGTGCCAGCTCACCAATGGACAATCAGCCCCAGCATTTT. Residues: CASSPMDNQPQHF.

The chain uses TRBV7-2 and TRBJ2-2; the match to TRBD1 covers 7 bases. Germline assignment: CDR1 SGHTA and CDR2 FQGNSA. This CDR3 is built from 15 residues. Trimming removed 5 bases from V and 8 bases from J; junction bases left unmatched: 11. CDR3 residues: CASSLMGQNSGELFF. The CDR3 DNA follows: TGTGCCAGCAGCCTAATGGGACAGAACTCTGGGGAGCTGTTTTTT.

This chain connects TRBV19 to TRBJ1-3; TRBD1 might be the D (5 bases). The V gene lost 7 bases and the J gene lost 0 bases, with 7 bases spanning the gap. The CDR3 is 13 residues long. Germline V lookup: CDR1 LNHDA, CDR2 SQIVND (reference sequence). CDR3 protein: CASMGDSGNTIYF. The DNA of the CDR3 is TGTGCCAGTATGGGGGACTCTGGAAACACCATATATTTT.

Ten or more counts support this clonotype. CDR3 nucleotide sequence: TGTGCCAGCTCACCAGTCCAGAGTCCTAATGAAAAACTGTTTTTT. Amino acids: CASSPVQSPNEKLFF. This chain joins TRBV18 and TRBJ1-4, with D hard to call. CDR3 length: 15 residues. Germline V gene data show CDR1 as KGHSH and CDR2 as LQKENI. Trimming took 2 bases from V and 3 from J, leaving 10 bases between them.

The genes are TRBV20-1 and TRBJ2-1; 11 bases match TRBD2. This CDR3 spans 15 amino acids. The germline V gene encodes CDR1 DFQATT and CDR2 SNEGSKA (reference sequence). The V gene end was trimmed by 2 bases and the J gene end by 2 bases; junction bases not matched to a gene: 2. CDR3 sequence: CSARMTSGAYNEQFF. The CDR3 bases are TGCAGTGCTAGAATGACTAGCGGGGCCTACAATGAGCAGTTCTTC.

This clonotype was seen many times. The chain recombines TRBV7-2 with TRBJ2-3, with a possible D match to TRBD1 (5 bases). V was clipped by 5 bases and J by 1 base, with 13 bases between them. The CDR3 is 15 amino acids. Looked up from germline, CDR1 is SGHTA and CDR2 is FQGNSA. The CDR3 spells CASSLPRQRTDTQYF. The CDR3 coding sequence is TGTGCCAGCAGCCTCCCCCGACAGCGCACAGATACGCAGTATTTT.

This clonotype was detected ten times or more. One junction end does not reproduce the germline sequence, and a read error may be involved. V gene TRBV11-2 combines with J gene TRBJ2-5; possibly TRBD2 for D (5 bases). The CDR3 is 15 residues long. Germline CDR1 reads SGHAT; CDR2 reads FQNNGV. In DNA form, the CDR3 reads TGTGCCAACAGCTTAGATCCGGGAACACAAGAGACCCAGTACTTC. It codes for CANSLDPGTQETQYF.